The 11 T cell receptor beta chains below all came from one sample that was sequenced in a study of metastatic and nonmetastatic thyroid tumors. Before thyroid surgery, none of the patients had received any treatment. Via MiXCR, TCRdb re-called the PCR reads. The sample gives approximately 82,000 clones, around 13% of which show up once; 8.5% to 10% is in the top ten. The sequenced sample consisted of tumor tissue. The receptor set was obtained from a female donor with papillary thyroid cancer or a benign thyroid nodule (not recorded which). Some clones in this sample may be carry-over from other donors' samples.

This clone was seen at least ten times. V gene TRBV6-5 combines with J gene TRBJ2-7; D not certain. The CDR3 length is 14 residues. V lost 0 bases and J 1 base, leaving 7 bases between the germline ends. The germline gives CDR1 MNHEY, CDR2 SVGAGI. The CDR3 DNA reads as TGTGCCAGCAGTTACTCCCCCTGGTCCTACGAGCAGTACTTC. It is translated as CASSYSPWSYEQYF.

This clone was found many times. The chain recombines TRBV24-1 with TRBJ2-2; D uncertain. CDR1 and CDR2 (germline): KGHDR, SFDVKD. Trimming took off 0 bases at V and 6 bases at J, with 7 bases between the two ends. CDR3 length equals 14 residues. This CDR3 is CATSDLTGPGELFF. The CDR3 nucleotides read TGTGCCACCAGTGATTTGACCGGCCCCGGGGAGCTGTTTTTT.

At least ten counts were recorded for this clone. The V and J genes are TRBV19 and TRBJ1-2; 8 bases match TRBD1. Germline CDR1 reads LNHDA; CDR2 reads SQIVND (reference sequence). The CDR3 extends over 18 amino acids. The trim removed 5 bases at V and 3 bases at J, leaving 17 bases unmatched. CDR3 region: CASSSKRGQGADDYGYTF. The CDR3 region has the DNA TGTGCCAGTAGTTCCAAGAGAGGGCAGGGGGCAGACGACTATGGCTACACCTTC.

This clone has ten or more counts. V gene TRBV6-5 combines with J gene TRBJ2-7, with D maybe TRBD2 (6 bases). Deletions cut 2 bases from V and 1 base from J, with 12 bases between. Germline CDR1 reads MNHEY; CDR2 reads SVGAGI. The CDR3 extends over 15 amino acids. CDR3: CASSYGRGLSYEQYF. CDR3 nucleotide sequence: TGTGCCAGCAGTTACGGGCGGGGCCTATCCTACGAGCAGTACTTC.

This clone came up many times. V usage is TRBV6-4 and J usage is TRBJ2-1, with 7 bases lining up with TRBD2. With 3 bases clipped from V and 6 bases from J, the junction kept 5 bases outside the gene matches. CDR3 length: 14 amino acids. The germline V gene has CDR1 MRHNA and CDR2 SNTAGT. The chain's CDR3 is CASSEGEGLNEQFF. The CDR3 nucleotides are TGTGCCAGCAGTGAAGGGGAGGGCCTCAATGAGCAGTTCTTC.

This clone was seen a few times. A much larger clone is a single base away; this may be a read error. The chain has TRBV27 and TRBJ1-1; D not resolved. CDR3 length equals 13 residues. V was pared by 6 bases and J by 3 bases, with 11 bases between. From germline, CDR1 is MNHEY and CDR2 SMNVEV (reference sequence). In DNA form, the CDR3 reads TGTGCCAGCAGGGTATGGAGGTACACTGAAGCTTTCTTT. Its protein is CASRVWRYTEAFF.

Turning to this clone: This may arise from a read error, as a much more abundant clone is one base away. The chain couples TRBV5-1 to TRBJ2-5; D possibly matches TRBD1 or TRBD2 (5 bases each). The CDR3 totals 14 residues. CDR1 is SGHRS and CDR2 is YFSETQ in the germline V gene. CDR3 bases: TGCGCCAGCAGCTTGGTCGGTCAGGATGGGACCCATTACTTC. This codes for CASSLVGQDGTHYF.

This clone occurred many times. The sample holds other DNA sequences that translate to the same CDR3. Here the CDR3 reads CASSVGLWQPQHF. The CDR3, as DNA: TGTGCCAGCAGTGTCGGGTTGTGGCAGCCCCAGCATTTT. The gene calls are TRBV2 and TRBJ1-5; D is undetermined. This CDR3 comprises 13 residues. CDR1 and CDR2 (germline): SNHLY, FYNNEI. The germline V and J ends were trimmed by 4 bases and 7 bases, with 11 bases remaining between them.

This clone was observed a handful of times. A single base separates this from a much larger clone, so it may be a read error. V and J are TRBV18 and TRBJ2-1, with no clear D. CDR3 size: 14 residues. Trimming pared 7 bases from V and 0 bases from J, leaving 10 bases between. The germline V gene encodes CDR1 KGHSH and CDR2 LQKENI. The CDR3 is CASLPQSSYNEQFF. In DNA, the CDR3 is TGTGCCAGCTTACCCCAGAGCTCCTACAATGAGCAGTTCTTC.

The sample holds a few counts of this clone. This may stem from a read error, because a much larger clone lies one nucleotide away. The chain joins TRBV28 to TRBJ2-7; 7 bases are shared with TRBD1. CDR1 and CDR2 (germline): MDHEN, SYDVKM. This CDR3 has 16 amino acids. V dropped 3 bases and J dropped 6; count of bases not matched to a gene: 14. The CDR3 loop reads CASSFSGVDRVGEQYF. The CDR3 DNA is TGTGCCAGCAGTTTTAGTGGAGTAGACAGGGTCGGCGAGCAGTACTTC.

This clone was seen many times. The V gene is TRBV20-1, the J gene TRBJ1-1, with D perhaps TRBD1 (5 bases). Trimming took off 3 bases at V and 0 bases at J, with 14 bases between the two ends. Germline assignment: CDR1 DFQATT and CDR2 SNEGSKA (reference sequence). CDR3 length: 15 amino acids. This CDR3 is CSASLPTGMNTEAFF. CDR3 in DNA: TGCAGTGCTAGTCTCCCAACAGGCATGAACACTGAAGCTTTCTTT.